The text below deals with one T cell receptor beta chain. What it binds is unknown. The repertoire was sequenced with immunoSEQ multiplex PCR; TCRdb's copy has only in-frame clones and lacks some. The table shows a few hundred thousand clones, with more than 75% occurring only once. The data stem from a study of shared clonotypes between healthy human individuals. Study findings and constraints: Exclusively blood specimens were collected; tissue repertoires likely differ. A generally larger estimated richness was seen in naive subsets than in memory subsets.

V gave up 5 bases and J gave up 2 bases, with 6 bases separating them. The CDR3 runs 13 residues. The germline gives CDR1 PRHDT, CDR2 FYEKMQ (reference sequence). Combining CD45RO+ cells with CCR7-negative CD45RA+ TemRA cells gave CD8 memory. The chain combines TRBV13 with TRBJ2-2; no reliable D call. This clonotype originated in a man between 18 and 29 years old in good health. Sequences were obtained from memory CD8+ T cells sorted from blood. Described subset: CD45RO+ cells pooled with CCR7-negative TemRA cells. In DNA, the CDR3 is TGTGCCAGCAGCCCCCCTAACACCGGGGAGCTGTTTTTT. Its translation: CASSPPNTGELFF.